This passage covers 10 T cell receptor beta chains from one sample sequenced in a study of cytomegalovirus exposure and HLA in healthy donors. Researchers ran the PCR with 60 Vbeta and 13 Jbeta primers. This table comes from immunoSEQ multiplex PCR, and its TCRdb copy is limited to in-frame clones, with some not included. The data contain approximately 200,000 clones, more than 75% of them singletons. The sequenced material came from PBMCs. Receptors originate from a woman aged 45 to 65 in good health and CMV-seropositive.

The chain is built from TRBV9 and TRBJ2-1, with D possibly matching TRBD2 (5 bases). Between the trimmed V and J ends, which lost 3 bases and 3 bases, there was a span of 16 bases. Looked up from germline, CDR1 is SGDLS and CDR2 is YYNGEE. The CDR3 has 16 amino acids. The CDR3 region is CASSATPGTHYNEQFF. The CDR3 DNA reads TGTGCCAGCAGCGCTACCCCGGGAACTCACTACAATGAGCAGTTCTTC.

The chain has TRBV29-1 and TRBJ2-1; tentatively, D is TRBD1 (6 bases). CDR3 length equals 15 residues. Trimming removed 5 bases at V and 3 bases at J, with 17 bases between. From germline, CDR1 is SQVTM and CDR2 ANQGSEA. CDR3 loop: CSVNRDGGYYNEQFF. The CDR3 nucleotides read TGCAGCGTTAACAGGGACGGCGGGTACTACAATGAGCAGTTCTTC.

J is TRBJ2-1 and V is TRBV29-1; 8 nucleotides line up with TRBD2. The CDR3 spans 13 residues. V was pared by 7 bases and J by 1 base, with 3 bases of the junction left unmatched. Germline assignment: CDR1 SQVTM and CDR2 ANQGSEA. The CDR3 DNA follows: TGCAGCGGTAGCGGGACGTCCTACAATGAGCAGTTCTTC. Encoded protein: CSGSGTSYNEQFF.

A note on this clone: An end of the junction does not agree with germline; a read error may underlie this. The gene calls are TRBV15 and TRBJ2-7; 7 bases are shared with TRBD2. This CDR3 spans 16 amino acids. Germline V gene sequence: CDR1 LNHNV, CDR2 YYDKDF (reference sequence). The CDR3 protein is CATSSGLEREVYGQYF. CDR3 sequence (DNA): TGTGCCACCAGCAGCGGTCTGGAGCGGGAAGTTTACGGGCAGTACTTC. The whole variable domain, filled in from reference TRBV15 and TRBJ2-7, reads DAMVIQNPRYQVTQFGKPVTLSCSQTLNHNVMYWYQQKSSQAPKLLFHYYDKDFNNEADTPDNFQSRRPNTSFCFLDIRSPGLGDTAMYLCATSSGLEREVYGQYFGPGTRLTVT.

The chain links TRBV5-1 to TRBJ2-5, with TRBD1 matching 7 bases. In germline, CDR1 is SGHRS, CDR2 YFSETQ. Losses at the gene ends were 0 bases for V and 5 bases for J; bases not matched to a gene: 4. The CDR3 spans 14 residues. The CDR3 DNA is TGCGCCAGCAGCTTGGACAGGGGCAGGGAGACCCAGTACTTC. Translated: CASSLDRGRETQYF.

The V gene is TRBV4-1, the J gene TRBJ1-4; the match to TRBD1 covers 8 bases. CDR1 is MGHRA, CDR2 YSYEKL, per germline. This CDR3 region has 16 residues. Unmatched junction bases numbered 8, after V lost 0 bases and J lost 8 bases. CDR3 DNA: TGCGCCAGCAGCCAAGACCCCTCTGACAGGGGCGAAAAACTGTTTTTT. Its translation is CASSQDPSDRGEKLFF.

V is TRBV7-2 and J is TRBJ2-5, with D uncertain. The J call is in doubt because the DNA end fits TRBJ2-7 better. Germline V gene data show CDR1 as SGHTA and CDR2 as FQGNSA. This CDR3 has 15 amino acids. CDR3 residues: CASSLEGSDSYEQYF. CDR3 nucleotides: TGTGCCAGCAGCTTAGAAGGGTCGGACTCCTACGAGCAGTACTTC.

The chain uses TRBV29-1 and TRBJ2-2; 9 positions agree with TRBD1. This CDR3 comprises 12 residues. Germline CDR1 SQVTM, CDR2 ANQGSEA. Trimming took 7 bases from V and 7 from J; bases not matched to a gene: 4. CDR3 nucleotides: TGCAGCGGGGGACAGGGTGTCGGGGAGCTGTTTTTT. Its translation is CSGGQGVGELFF.

The chain is built from TRBV5-4 and TRBJ2-4; 7 bases align to TRBD1. After removal of 2 bases from V and 5 bases from J, the junction contained 1 base not matched to a gene. The CDR3 loop spans 13 amino acids. Germline V gene sequence: CDR1 SGHNT, CDR2 YYREEE (reference sequence). CDR3 protein: CASSFDRENIQYF. CDR3 nucleotide sequence: TGTGCCAGCAGCTTCGACAGGGAAAACATTCAGTACTTC.

This clone came up once. V and J are TRBV5-1 and TRBJ1-4; D remains ambiguous. Trimming removed 8 bases from V and 4 bases from J, with 15 bases in between. CDR1 is SGHRS and CDR2 is YFSETQ in the germline V gene. The CDR3 covers 14 residues. CDR3 DNA: TGCGCCAGTAAGACGGGGTGGAATAATGAAAAACTGTTTTTT. Protein sequence: CASKTGWNNEKLFF.